This T cell receptor (beta chain) appears in the sequencing data of a study of tumor-infiltrating lymphocytes in oesophageal squamous cell carcinoma (TCRdb year 2016). Libraries came from PCR. The reads were generated on an Illumina HiSeq 2000. TCRdb redid the processing of the public reads, applying fastp at Q25 and MiXCR, and retained in-frame beta chains. Each record represents a unique CDR3 protein, reported with the most common genes and DNA among its rows. This sample holds 13,000 or so distinct CDR3 sequences; around 56% were observed only once. 12% of the sample is taken by the ten largest. With regard to this clonotype: This receptor's antigen is unknown. Nothing much larger sits one base from this clone, and base qualities are not available.

CDR1 and CDR2 are drawn from the germline V gene: SGHRS, YFSETQ. From the cysteine up to the phenylalanine, the CDR3 has a length of 13 residues. Only the CDR3 DNA is retained, 39 bases long and in frame from the first base. The receptor was isolated from a female donor with esophageal squamous cell carcinoma. Recombination connected TRBV5-1 to TRBJ2-3; no D gene is confidently identified. The end of the DNA is better explained by TRBJ2-1, so the J call may be wrong. The sequenced sample consisted of blood. The DNA is as follows: TGCGCCAGCAGCTCGCCCCTGGGCTCTGAGCAGTTCTTC. This translates into CASSSPLGSEQFF.